Listed here are 30 T cell receptor beta chains from one sample, sequenced in a study of CD8+CD57+ T cells in acquired aplastic anemia. CD8+CD57+ cell expansion, shown by flow cytometry, had occurred in the patients selected for sequencing. Template material for TCR beta VDJ and CDR3 profiling consisted of genomic DNA. TCRdb reprocessed the reads with MiXCR, giving one entry per CDR3 protein. The table includes over 150,000 distinct CDR3 sequences, about 60% detected once. The sequenced sample consisted of sorted CD4+, CD8+, or CD8+CD57+ T cells (not recorded which) from PBMCs. The receptor source for this set is a human donor with aplastic anemia.

The chain is built from TRBV2 and TRBJ1-4; D perhaps matches TRBD1 (5 bases). V lost 8 bases to trimming and J lost 1 base, with 8 bases between them. Germline V gives CDR1 SNHLY, CDR2 FYNNEI. The length of the CDR3 is 13 residues. In DNA form, the CDR3 reads TGTGCCAGCCGGGGGGGAACTAATGAAAAACTGTTTTTT. Amino acid sequence: CASRGGTNEKLFF.

CDR3 residues: CASTSHTDTQYF. CDR3 nucleotides: TGTGCCAGTACCTCACATACAGATACGCAGTATTTT. The chain recombines TRBV19 with TRBJ2-3; D gene ambiguous. Germline V lookup: CDR1 LNHDA, CDR2 SQIVND (reference sequence). The length of the CDR3 is 12 residues. Between the trimmed V and J ends, which lost 7 bases and 3 bases, there was a span of 8 bases.

A remark on this clonotype: Being one base from a much bigger clone, this may be a read error. This chain joins TRBV6-1 and TRBJ1-5, with D possibly matching TRBD1 (6 bases). Germline-derived CDR1 and CDR2 are MNHNS and SASEGT. Trimming left V 0 bases short and J 8 bases short, with 14 bases between. The CDR3 length is 15 residues. Here the CDR3 reads CASSEAPGAVKPQHF. The CDR3 DNA reads as TGTGCCAGCAGTGAAGCGCCGGGGGCGGTGAAGCCCCAGCATTTT.

This rearrangement joins TRBV25-1 to TRBJ2-3, with D possibly called TRBD1 or TRBD2 (5 bases each). CDR1 and CDR2 from the germline V gene are MGHDK and SYGVNS. This CDR3 spans 15 amino acids. Trimming left V 3 bases short and J 8 bases short, with 18 bases between. CDR3: CASSDRYRDQGTQYF. DNA for the CDR3: TGTGCCAGCAGTGATCGTTACCGGGACCAGGGTACGCAGTATTTT.

As regards this clonotype: At one of its ends the junction is not consistent with the germline gene, which may arise from a read error. This chain connects TRBV19 to TRBJ2-5; weak D call: TRBD1 (6 bases). Germline V gene lookup returns CDR1 LNHDA and CDR2 SQIVND (reference sequence). The CDR3 spans 14 residues. CDR3 protein: CASSPRTEQETQCF. In DNA, the CDR3 is TGTGCCAGTAGTCCCCGGACAGAGCAAGAGACCCAGTGCTTC. Drawing the rest from reference TRBV19 and TRBJ2-5, the complete variable domain is DGGITQSPKYLFRKEGQNVTLSCEQNLNHDAMYWYRQDPGQGLRLIYYSQIVNDFQKGDIAEGYSVSREKKESFPLTVTSAQKNPTAFYLCASSPRTEQETQCFGPGTRLLVL.

The gene calls are TRBV10-2 and TRBJ1-5; no clear D. This CDR3 has 13 residues. V lost 3 bases, J lost 8 bases, and 11 bases lay in between. CDR1 and CDR2 (germline): WSHSY, SAAADI. The CDR3 nucleotides read TGCGCCAGCAGTGAAGCGACGCCGGAGCCCCAGCATTTT. Its protein is CASSEATPEPQHF.

The chain has TRBV10-3 and TRBJ1-5; 8 bases align to TRBD1. Germline V CDR1 and CDR2: ENHRY, SYGVKD. The V gene end was trimmed by 9 bases and the J gene end by 4 bases; junction bases not matched to a gene: 11. The CDR3 consists of 15 residues. CDR3 protein: CAINDGQGQNQPQHF. The CDR3 bases are TGTGCCATTAATGACGGACAGGGCCAAAATCAGCCCCAGCATTTT.

This chain joins TRBV2 and TRBJ1-2; 9 bases are shared with TRBD1. CDR3 size: 13 residues. Unmatched junction bases numbered 4, after V lost 11 bases and J lost 0 bases. Germline CDR1 SNHLY, CDR2 FYNNEI. DNA for the CDR3: TGTGCCGGCAACAGGGGGCCTAACTATGGCTACACCTTC. Translating it yields CAGNRGPNYGYTF.

This clonotype showed up just a few times. The chain has TRBV20-1 and TRBJ1-1; a possible D gene is TRBD1 (6 bases). The germline CDR1 and CDR2 sequences are DFQATT and SNEGSKA (reference sequence). The CDR3 contains 12 residues. V lost 0 bases, J lost 11 bases, and 13 bases lay in between. The CDR3 loop is CSARERGRQAFF. The CDR3 DNA follows: TGCAGTGCTAGAGAGCGGGGGCGACAGGCTTTCTTT.

This clonotype was counted at least ten times. This rearrangement joins TRBV11-2 to TRBJ2-7, with D possibly matching TRBD2 (6 bases). Trimming stripped 2 bases from V and 4 bases from J, with 15 bases between. The CDR3 contains 15 residues. Per germline, CDR1 SGHAT and CDR2 FQNNGV. CDR3: CASSLLGTSPYEQYF. CDR3 bases: TGTGCCAGCAGCTTATTAGGGACTTCCCCATACGAGCAGTACTTC.

J is TRBJ2-5 and V is TRBV4-3, with 9 nucleotides matching TRBD1. Germline values: CDR1 LGHNA, CDR2 YSLEER. The CDR3 covers 15 residues. V dropped 5 bases and J dropped 5; count of bases not matched to a gene: 9. For the CDR3, the DNA is TGCGCCAGCAGCTCAACAGGGGGCTGGGGGGAGACCCAGTACTTC. This sequence encodes CASSSTGGWGETQYF.

The J gene is TRBJ1-1, the V gene TRBV4-3; D not certain. CDR3 size: 11 residues. Trimming removed 7 bases at V and 6 bases at J, with 9 bases between. Germline values: CDR1 LGHNA, CDR2 YSLEER. CDR3 sequence (DNA): TGCGCCAGCACCCACGGCCCTGAAGCTTTCTTT. As protein: CASTHGPEAFF.

This clonotype showed up just a few times. This chain joins TRBV9 and TRBJ2-2; the D is unclear. Trimming cost V 0 bases and J 5 bases, with 11 bases left between them. The CDR3 length is 15 residues. The V gene's germline CDR1 is SGDLS and CDR2 YYNGEE. CDR3 sequence reads: CASSVAGERTGELFF. The CDR3 DNA follows: TGTGCCAGCAGCGTAGCTGGGGAACGAACCGGGGAGCTGTTTTTT.

This clonotype was detected only a few times. This rearrangement joins TRBV20-1 to TRBJ1-1, with unresolved D. V shed 0 bases and J shed 6 bases, with 11 bases lying between them. Looked up from germline, CDR1 is DFQATT and CDR2 is SNEGSKA (reference sequence). CDR3 size: 13 residues. The CDR3 sequence is CSARDAVVSEAFF. The CDR3 DNA sequence: TGCAGTGCTAGAGATGCAGTGGTCTCTGAAGCTTTCTTT.

The rearrangement links TRBV7-7 to TRBJ2-7; TRBD1 matches at 8 bases. J was trimmed by 3 bases and V by 5 bases; bases with no gene match: 9. This CDR3 is built from 15 residues. Germline-derived CDR1 and CDR2 are SSHAT and FNYEAQ (reference sequence). DNA of the CDR3: TGTGCCAGCAGCGCCGGGACAGGTAGTGTCTACGAGCAGTACTTC. It yields the protein CASSAGTGSVYEQYF.

This clonotype has just one count. The chain combines TRBV2 with TRBJ2-3, with 8 bases aligning to TRBD2. The CDR3 loop spans 15 amino acids. V lost 6 bases to trimming and J lost 4 bases; unmatched junction nucleotides: 9. CDR1 is SNHLY, CDR2 FYNNEI, per germline. In DNA form, the CDR3 reads TGTGCCAGCAGAGAGAGCGGGAGTATTGCAGATACGCAGTATTTT. Translation: CASRESGSIADTQYF.

The rearrangement joins TRBV10-3 to TRBJ1-5; no clear D. CDR1 and CDR2 (germline): ENHRY, SYGVKD. V was cut by 0 bases and J by 8 bases, with 5 bases left in between. The CDR3 is 12 amino acids. The CDR3, as DNA: TGTGCCATCAGTGAGTCGACTGAGCCCCAGCATTTT. As protein: CAISESTEPQHF.

The chain employs TRBV13 and TRBJ2-2; D is possibly TRBD1 (6 bases). Germline-derived CDR1 and CDR2 are PRHDT and FYEKMQ (reference sequence). This CDR3 spans 15 amino acids. Trimming removed 4 bases from V and 1 base from J, with 10 bases in between. CDR3 amino acids: CASSWTVQNTGELFF. For the CDR3, the DNA is TGTGCCAGCAGCTGGACAGTACAGAACACCGGGGAGCTGTTTTTT.

A word on this clonotype: The junction shows a germline mismatch at one end, possibly a read error. The genes are TRBV7-8 and TRBJ2-3; unclear D gene. The CDR3 sequence is 18 residues long. Germline lookup yields CDR1 SGHVS and CDR2 FQNEAQ. CDR3 in DNA: TGCGCCAGCAGCTCCCTAGAACGAGGACCTTCTAGCACAGATACGCAGTATTTT. Translation gives CASSSLERGPSSTDTQYF.

This rearrangement joins TRBV20-1 to TRBJ2-5, with 7 bases that match TRBD2. Germline CDR1 reads DFQATT; CDR2 reads SNEGSKA (reference sequence). This CDR3 is built from 15 residues. V trimming: 1 base; J trimming: 9 bases; junction bases outside the gene matches: 14. CDR3 nucleotide sequence: TGCAGTGCTAGAGCTGGGGGGGGGTCCTCTTTGGCCCAGTACTTC. Translating gives CSARAGGGSSLAQYF.

This clonotype showed up just a few times. A much larger clone lies one base from this, so it may be a read error. V and J are TRBV7-8 and TRBJ1-2; TRBD1 agrees at 9 bases. J lost 6 bases, V lost 4 bases, and 12 bases had no gene match. Looked up from germline, CDR1 is SGHVS and CDR2 is FQNEAQ. The CDR3 extends over 16 amino acids. For the CDR3, the DNA is TGTGCCAGCAGCTACCGGGACAGGGATGGAATCCATGGCTACACCTTC. Its protein product is CASSYRDRDGIHGYTF.

This clonotype has a handful of counts. The chain is built from TRBV2 and TRBJ1-6; 7 bases match TRBD1. This CDR3 has 14 amino acids. Germline-derived CDR1 and CDR2 are SNHLY and FYNNEI. The V gene end was trimmed by 2 bases and the J gene end by 7 bases; junction bases not matched to a gene: 2. This CDR3 reads CASSEQGVNSPLHF. The CDR3 DNA is TGTGCCAGCAGTGAACAGGGGGTGAATTCACCCCTCCACTTT. Full variable domain (missing parts from reference TRBV2 and TRBJ1-6): EPEVTQTPSHQVTQMGQEVILRCVPISNHLYFYWYRQILGQKVEFLVSFYNNEISEKSEIFDDQFSVERPDGSNFTLKIRSTKLEDSAMYFCASSEQGVNSPLHFGNGTRLTVT.

This clonotype was detected ten times or more. This rearrangement joins TRBV7-2 to TRBJ2-7; D remains ambiguous. The CDR3 runs 13 residues. V was shortened by 1 base and J by 4 bases, with 8 bases between the two germline ends. Germline V lookup: CDR1 SGHTA, CDR2 FQGNSA. The CDR3 DNA is TGTGCCAGCAGCTTAGATGCAGATTACGAGCAGTACTTC. It translates to CASSLDADYEQYF.

This rearrangement joins TRBV4-1 to TRBJ1-5, with 10 bases matching TRBD1. After removal of 1 base from V and 1 base from J, the junction contained 4 bases not matched to a gene. CDR3 length equals 17 residues. Germline V CDR1 and CDR2: MGHRA, YSYEKL. The CDR3 protein is CASSQGTGGGSNQPQHF. The CDR3 coding sequence is TGCGCCAGCAGCCAAGGGACAGGGGGTGGGAGCAATCAGCCCCAGCATTTT.

CDR3 nucleotides: TGTGCCAGCAGCGAGGGGGGCGGGGGGTTCGAGCAGTACTTC. Amino acids: CASSEGGGGFEQYF. The rearrangement uses TRBV9 and TRBJ2-7, with TRBD2 identical over 8 bases. Germline V gene lookup returns CDR1 SGDLS and CDR2 YYNGEE. Losses at the gene ends were 3 bases for V and 6 bases for J; bases not matched to a gene: 8. This CDR3 spans 14 amino acids. Based on the CDR3 plus reference TRBV9 and TRBJ2-7, the full variable domain is DSGVTQTPKHLITATGQRVTLRCSPRSGDLSVYWYQQSLDQGLQFLIQYYNGEERAKGNILERFSAQQFPDLHSELNLSSLELGDSALYFCASSEGGGGFEQYFGPGTRLTVT.

V and J are TRBV7-9 and TRBJ1-1; 7 bases align to TRBD1. V was pared by 5 bases and J by 0 bases, with 3 bases of the junction left unmatched. Germline CDR1 and CDR2: SEHNR and FQNEAQ (reference sequence). The CDR3 has 14 amino acids. The CDR3 loop reads CASSMTGMNTEAFF. The DNA for the CDR3 is TGTGCCAGCAGCATGACAGGGATGAACACTGAAGCTTTCTTT.

This chain links TRBV6-5 with TRBJ2-1; weak D call: TRBD1 (6 bases). V was cut by 6 bases and J by 4 bases, with 16 bases left in between. CDR3 length equals 15 residues. Germline V gene data show CDR1 as MNHEY and CDR2 as SVGAGI. The CDR3, as DNA: TGTGCCAGCAGCCTAGGGCAGGGGCGGTACAATGAGCAGTTCTTC. Translation gives CASSLGQGRYNEQFF.

At least ten counts were recorded for this clonotype. The chain couples TRBV7-9 to TRBJ2-3; D is ambiguous. The germline V and J ends were trimmed by 5 bases and 4 bases, with 19 bases remaining between them. Germline CDR1 SEHNR, CDR2 FQNEAQ (reference sequence). The CDR3 covers 16 residues. The CDR3 sequence is CASSPPLGLSSDTQYF. CDR3 nucleotide sequence: TGTGCCAGCAGCCCCCCCCTAGGTCTCTCGTCAGATACGCAGTATTTT.

V usage is TRBV7-8 and J usage is TRBJ2-7; 8 bases align to TRBD2. The CDR3 extends over 15 amino acids. From germline, CDR1 is SGHVS and CDR2 FQNEAQ. After removal of 3 bases from V and 4 bases from J, the junction contained 8 bases not matched to a gene. DNA for the CDR3: TGTGCCAGCAGCTTCGTGGCGGGGGGATCTTACGAGCAGTACTTC. Its translation is CASSFVAGGSYEQYF.

The chain joins TRBV7-9 to TRBJ1-2; possible D gene TRBD1, 5 bases. CDR1 is SEHNR and CDR2 is FQNEAQ in the germline V gene (reference sequence). Deletions cut 4 bases from V and 6 bases from J, with 18 bases between. The CDR3 extends over 15 amino acids. In DNA form, the CDR3 reads TGTGCCAGCAGCTCACTCGGGCAGGGTTCGCATGGCTACACCTTC. Amino acid sequence: CASSSLGQGSHGYTF. Full variable domain (remainder filled in from reference TRBV7-9 and TRBJ1-2): DTGVSQNPRHKITKRGQNVTFRCDPISEHNRLYWYRQTLGQGPEFLTYFQNEAQLEKSRLLSDRFSAERPKGSFSTLEIQRTEQGDSAMYLCASSSLGQGSHGYTFGSGTRLTVV.